Included here is one T cell receptor (beta chain) sequence, with context. Antigen specificity is unknown. V shed 4 bases and J shed 5 bases, with 11 bases lying between them. The CDR3 length is 14 residues. From germline, CDR1 is MNHEY and CDR2 SVGAGI. Unstimulated regulatory T cells (CD4+CD25+CD127-), CD4+CD25- non-regulatory cells, CD4 and CD8 cells were FACS-sorted from thawed PBMCs. The data were produced by immunoSEQ multiplex PCR, yet TCRdb's version contains in-frame clones alone and is incomplete. The table has some 90,000 clones, 85% to 95% seen once. This record comes from a study of Tregs in tolerant kidney transplant recipients. Regarding the study as a whole: No direct test of biological reproducibility was done here. The small number of patients limits these findings pending further validation. Tregs expanded with activated donor B cells seemed most donor-specific.

The receptor comes from a human donor in good health. Material: CD8+ T cells from blood. The gene calls are TRBV6-5 and TRBJ2-2; maybe TRBD1 (5 bases). CDR3 protein: CASSSISGTGELFF. The CDR3, as DNA: TGTGCCAGCAGTTCCATTTCAGGGACCGGGGAGCTGTTTTTT.